This entry concerns a single T cell receptor (beta chain). Its antigen has not been determined. No much larger clone exists at a distance of one base, and base qualities are not known. The source of the sample is a study of cytotoxic CD8 clonotypes in ibrutinib-treated CLL (TCRdb year 2021). With regard to the full study: The cohort included more than 14 treatment-naive and approximately twelve relapsed/refractory patients; some 18 were IGHV unmutated. Responses were partial in approximately 24 patients and complete in 2; after median around 72 months follow-up, about 14 stayed in remission and roughly twelve progressed. Samples at response were collected after a median of about twelve months of treatment, with a range of about 6 to 36 months. An average of 255,043 productive templates and 80,000 to 100,000 productive rearrangements was obtained per sample. Of the roughly 79 people in the trial, approximately 24 had longitudinal samples available. Cryopreserved peripheral blood mononuclear cells were obtained before treatment, at response, and at either sustained remission or disease progression. All remission and progressive disease samples were collected while patients were still receiving ibrutinib. Results the study describes overall, beyond this receptor: An increase in clonality was observed at ibrutinib response, with clonality remaining stable during sustained remission and falling back toward baseline at progression. Baseline clonality was found to be higher than that of age-matched healthy donors and was strongly correlated with circulating CD8+ T-cell counts. Sustained-remission and progressing patients did not have matched sampling times, and lymph node repertoires were not examined. Public clonotypes were found to be uncommon and were observed to contract or remain stable during treatment; the increase in clonality was shown to reflect expansion of private clonotypes at ibrutinib response.

The germline V gene (reference sequence) gives CDR1 as LNHDA and CDR2 as SQIVND. Taken from cysteine to phenylalanine, the CDR3 has 19 residues. The entry retains the CDR3 DNA only, 57 bases that are in frame from base 1. V loses 3 bases at its end and J loses 0 bases; junction bases beyond the gene matches: 13. The goal of deep resolution MiSeq sequencing was a depth between 1 in 1 million and 1 in 200,000 T cells, and coverage averaged 10x per clonotype. The immunoSEQ hsTCRB Kit was used to generate the TCR beta libraries. The authors processed their data as follows. ImmunoSEQ Data Assistant and ImmunoSEQ Analyzer were used for data analysis, and V, D and J genes were assigned according to IMGT definitions. Clonality was computed as one minus normalized Shannon entropy of productive rearrangement frequencies, ranging from 0 to 1. Public clonotype analysis was restricted to overrepresented clonotypes comprising at least 0.05% of each patient's repertoire. Repertoires from about a dozen age-matched healthy donors in immuneACCESS were used as clonality controls. Drawn from immuneACCESS, this table holds only the in-frame rearrangements with V and J called that TCRdb kept. Clones are partly lost; checked studies trace under half to an unresolved V gene and leave the rest unexplained. That table supplies the V and J calls and clone size; D and trimming were determined from the DNA. In this sample the table shows tens of thousands of clones, less than 90% of which occur a single time. The biggest ten clones account for about 38% of the sample.

In the paper's terms, the time point label means: roughly 2 years on ibrutinib. Approximately 2 micrograms of genomic DNA were extracted from cryopreserved PBMCs for TCR beta library preparation. Longitudinal blood samples from CLL patients receiving ibrutinib monotherapy were subjected to high-throughput TCR beta sequencing. The patients took part in an open-label, single-center phase 2 trial of ibrutinib monotherapy. The receptor comes from a human donor with chronic lymphocytic leukemia. The chain joins TRBV19 to TRBJ1-4, with 7 junctional bases fitting TRBD1. The sequencing used PBMCs, collected after 24 months of ibrutinib treatment. The CDR3: CASSIFLGQASSTNEKLFF. The bases read TGTGCCAGTAGTATCTTCCTCGGACAGGCAAGCTCAACTAATGAAAAACTGTTTTTT.